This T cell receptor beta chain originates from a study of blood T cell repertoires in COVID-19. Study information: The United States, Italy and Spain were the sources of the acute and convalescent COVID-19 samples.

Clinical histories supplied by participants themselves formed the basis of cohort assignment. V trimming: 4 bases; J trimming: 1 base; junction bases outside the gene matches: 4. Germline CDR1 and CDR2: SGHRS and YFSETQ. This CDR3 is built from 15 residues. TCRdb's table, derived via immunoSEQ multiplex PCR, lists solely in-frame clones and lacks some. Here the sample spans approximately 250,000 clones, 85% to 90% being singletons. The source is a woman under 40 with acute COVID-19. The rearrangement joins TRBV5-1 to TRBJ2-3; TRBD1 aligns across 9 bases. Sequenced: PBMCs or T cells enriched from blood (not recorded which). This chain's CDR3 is CASSGRTGGTDTQYF. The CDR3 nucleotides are TGCGCCAGCAGCGGGAGGACAGGGGGCACAGATACGCAGTATTTT. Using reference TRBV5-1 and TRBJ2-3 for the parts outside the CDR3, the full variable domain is KAGVTQTPRYLIKTRGQQVTLSCSPISGHRSVSWYQQTPGQGLQFLFEYFSETQRNKGNFPGRFSGRQFSNSRSEMNVSTLELGDSALYLCASSGRTGGTDTQYFGPGTRLTVL.